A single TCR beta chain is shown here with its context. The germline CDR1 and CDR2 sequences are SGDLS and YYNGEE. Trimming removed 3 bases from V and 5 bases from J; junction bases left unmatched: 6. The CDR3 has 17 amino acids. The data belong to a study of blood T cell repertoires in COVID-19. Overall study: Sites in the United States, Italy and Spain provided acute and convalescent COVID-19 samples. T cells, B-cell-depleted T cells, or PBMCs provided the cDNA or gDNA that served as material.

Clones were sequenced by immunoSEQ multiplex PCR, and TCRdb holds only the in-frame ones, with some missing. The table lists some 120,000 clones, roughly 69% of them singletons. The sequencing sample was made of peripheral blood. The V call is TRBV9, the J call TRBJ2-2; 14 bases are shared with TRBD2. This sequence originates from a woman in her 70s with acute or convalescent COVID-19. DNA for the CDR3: TGTGCCAGCAGCGGGGTTGGGACTAGCGGGAGAACCGGGGAGCTGTTTTTT. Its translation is CASSGVGTSGRTGELFF.